This TCR beta chain was observed in a study of CD8 T cells in Susac syndrome (dated by TCRdb to between 2019 and 2020). Some background on the complete study: Among the sequenced Susac syndrome patients, 5 or 6 had clinically active disease and under ten were in clinical remission. At blood withdrawal, Susac syndrome patients were therapy-naive, treated with corticosteroids (with IVIg additionally given to some), or treated with IVIg alone. The study used repertoire sequencing to test whether antigen drove CD8+ T cell activation and differentiation in Susac syndrome. The study compared CD8+ T cell repertoire clonality among approximately twelve healthy donors, 14 Susac syndrome patients and approximately 16 multiple sclerosis patients. Points the paper makes about the study in general: Looking at Susac-specific public clones, the researchers identified some 15 in the total CD8+ repertoire and about 5 in the CD8+ TEMRA repertoire. The study acknowledged that relatively few individuals were included in the TCR sequencing and HLA analysis. Clonal expansion was seen in Susac syndrome CD8+ repertoires, peaking in CD8+ TEMRA cells and being greater in clinically active patients than in remitting ones.

RNA was extracted with the RNeasy kit and roughly 0.5 to 1 ug was reverse transcribed using random hexamers. TCR beta CDR3 regions were amplified with the immunoSEQ multiplex PCR assay covering 54 Vbeta and 13 Jbeta segments. PCR amplification bias was corrected using a synthetic template baseline for primer optimization and computational correction. Regarding the original processing steps: Only productive sequences were kept, with reads annotated to V, D and J genes according to IMGT and analyzed in immunoSEQ Analyzer. Clonality was calculated as one minus the Shannon entropy normalized by log2 of the number of productive unique sequences. For each patient and control, public and private clones were evaluated among the 100 most prevalent clones. Clones were defined as Susac-specific when absent from the healthy and MS cohorts, from approximately 970 published viral clones and from other ImmuneACCESS disease sequences. In TCRdb, the public reads were trimmed at Q25 with fastp and aligned with MiXCR, with productive beta chains retained. Every entry covers one CDR3 protein and lists the most common genes and DNA from its rows. The V and J calls here are based on TCRdb, not the publication. Here the sample has fewer than 150,000 distinct CDR3 sequences; about 95% occur a single time. The leading ten clones occupy approximately 0.18% of the sample.

Peripheral blood CD8+ and CD4+ T cells from healthy donors, Susac syndrome patients and multiple sclerosis patients were profiled by high-throughput TCR beta sequencing. Susac syndrome patients met recently defined diagnostic criteria for definite or probable disease. Bulk CD8+ and CD4+ T cells were purified by magnetic negative isolation, while CD8+ TEMRA cells were enriched using FACS. Blood was collected in EDTA tubes and processed within 24 hours, with PBMCs isolated through density gradient centrifugation. PBMCs destined for TCR sequencing were cryopreserved in liquid nitrogen and later thawed in a 37 °C water bath. The sorted or isolated CD4+, CD8+ and CD8+ TEMRA cells had a purity of 90% or higher. Comment on this clonotype: The antigen it recognizes is unknown. No much larger clonotype is one base removed from it; base qualities were not supplied.

The junction carries 14 bases between V and J, which are trimmed by 1 base and 5 bases respectively. The CDR3 covers 15 residues, taking in both the cysteine and the phenylalanine. CDR3 DNA only is kept here, 45 bases in frame from base 1. As encoded in the germline V gene, CDR1 is MGHRA while CDR2 is YSYEKL. The clonotype comes from a human donor with Susac syndrome. The chain employs TRBV4-1 and TRBJ2-5, with a weak D call of TRBD2 (6 bases match). Sequencing input: CD8+ T cells from PBMCs. The bases are TGCGCCAGCAGCCAAGCAGGAGGGATTGGGGAGACCCAGTACTTC. Its translation is CASSQAGGIGETQYF.